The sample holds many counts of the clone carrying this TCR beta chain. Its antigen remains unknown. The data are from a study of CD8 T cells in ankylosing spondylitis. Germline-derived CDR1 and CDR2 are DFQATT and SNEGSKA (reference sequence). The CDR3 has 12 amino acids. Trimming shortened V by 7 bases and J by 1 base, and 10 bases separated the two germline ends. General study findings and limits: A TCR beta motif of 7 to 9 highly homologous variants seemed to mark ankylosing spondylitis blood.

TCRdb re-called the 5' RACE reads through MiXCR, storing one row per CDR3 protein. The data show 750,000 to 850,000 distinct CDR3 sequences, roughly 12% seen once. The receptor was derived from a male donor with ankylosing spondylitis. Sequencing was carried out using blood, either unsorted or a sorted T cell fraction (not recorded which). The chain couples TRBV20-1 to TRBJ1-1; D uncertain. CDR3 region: CSGPKGNTEAFF. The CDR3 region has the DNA TGCAGTGGGCCGAAGGGGAACACTGAAGCTTTCTTT.